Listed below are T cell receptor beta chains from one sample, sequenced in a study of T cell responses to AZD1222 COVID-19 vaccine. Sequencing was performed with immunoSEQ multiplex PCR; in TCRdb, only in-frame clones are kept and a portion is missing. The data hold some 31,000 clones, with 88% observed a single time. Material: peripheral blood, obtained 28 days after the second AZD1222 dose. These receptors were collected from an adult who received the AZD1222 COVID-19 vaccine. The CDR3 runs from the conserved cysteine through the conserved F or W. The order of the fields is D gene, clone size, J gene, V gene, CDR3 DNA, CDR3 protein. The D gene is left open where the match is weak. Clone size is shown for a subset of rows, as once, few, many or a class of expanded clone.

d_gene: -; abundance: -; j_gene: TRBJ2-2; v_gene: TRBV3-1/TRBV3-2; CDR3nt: TGTGCCAGCAGCCAAGTTTCAGGGGAGAACACCGGGGAGCTGTTTTTT; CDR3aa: CASSQVSGENTGELFF
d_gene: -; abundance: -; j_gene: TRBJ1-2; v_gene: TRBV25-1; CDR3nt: TGTGCCAGCAGTGCTAGACGGAGTAACAACTATGGCTACACCTTC; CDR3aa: CASSARRSNNYGYTF
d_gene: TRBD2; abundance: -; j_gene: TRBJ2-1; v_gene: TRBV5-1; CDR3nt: TGCGCCAGCAGCCATGGGGAGGGGATCGCCTACAATGAGCAGTTCTTC; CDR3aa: CASSHGEGIAYNEQFF
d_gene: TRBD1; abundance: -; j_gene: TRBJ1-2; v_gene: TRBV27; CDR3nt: TGTGCCACCTTGAGACAGGGGGCGAGCGGCTACACCTTC; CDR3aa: CATLRQGASGYTF
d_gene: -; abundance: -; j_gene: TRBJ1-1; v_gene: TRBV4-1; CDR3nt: TGCGCCAGCAGCCAAGTACGGGGACCCCGGGTCAATACTGAAGCTTTCTTT; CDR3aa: CASSQVRGPRVNTEAFF
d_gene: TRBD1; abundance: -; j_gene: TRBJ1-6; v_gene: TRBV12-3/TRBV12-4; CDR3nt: TGTGCCAGCAGCACCAGGGGGTCACCCCTCCACTTT; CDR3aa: CASSTRGSPLHF
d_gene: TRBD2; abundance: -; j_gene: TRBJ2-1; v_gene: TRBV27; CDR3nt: TGTGCCAGCAGTTTATCATGGGGGGGATTCTGGAATGAGCAGTTCTTC; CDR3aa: CASSLSWGGFWNEQFF
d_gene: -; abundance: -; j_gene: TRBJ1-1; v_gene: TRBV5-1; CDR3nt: TGCGCCAGCAGCTTGGGCCCCGAGGGGACTGAAGCTTTCTTT; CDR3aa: CASSLGPEGTEAFF
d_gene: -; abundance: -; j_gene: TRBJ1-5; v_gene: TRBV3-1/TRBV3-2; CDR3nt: TGTGCCAGCAGCCTAACCCCTAGCAATCAGCCCCAGCATTTT; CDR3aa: CASSLTPSNQPQHF
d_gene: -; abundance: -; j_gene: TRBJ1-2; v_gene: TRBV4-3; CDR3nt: TGCGCCAGCAGCCAAGATATCCTTACGACGGGGGCTTATTACTATGGCTACACCTTC; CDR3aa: CASSQDILTTGAYYYGYTF
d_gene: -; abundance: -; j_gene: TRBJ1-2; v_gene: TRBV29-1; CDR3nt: TGCAGCGTACTACACTCCGGGACGAGCGCCTTC; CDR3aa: CSVLHSGTSAF
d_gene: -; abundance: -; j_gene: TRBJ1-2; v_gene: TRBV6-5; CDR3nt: TGTGCCAGCACTCCCGGACGGAATAGCTATGGCTACACCTTC; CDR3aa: CASTPGRNSYGYTF
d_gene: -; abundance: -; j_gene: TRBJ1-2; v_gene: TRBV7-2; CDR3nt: TGTGCCAGCAGCCGGGCGGGAGAAGCTAACTATGGCTACACCTTC; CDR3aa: CASSRAGEANYGYTF
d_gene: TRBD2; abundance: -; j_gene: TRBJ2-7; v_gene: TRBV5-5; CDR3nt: TGTGCCAGCAGCTTGGTTAGCGGGGGATCAATCTACGAGCAGTACTTC; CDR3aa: CASSLVSGGSIYEQYF
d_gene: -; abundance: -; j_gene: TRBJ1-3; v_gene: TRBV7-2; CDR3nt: TGTGCCAGCAGCTTTCTTCAGGGTCTTGGAAACACCATATATTTT; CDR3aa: CASSFLQGLGNTIYF
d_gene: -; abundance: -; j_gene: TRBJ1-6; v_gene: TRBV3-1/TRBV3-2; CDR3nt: TGTGCCAGCAGCCAAGATGGAGGGATGGGGAAATCACCCCTCCACTTT; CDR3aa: CASSQDGGMGKSPLHF
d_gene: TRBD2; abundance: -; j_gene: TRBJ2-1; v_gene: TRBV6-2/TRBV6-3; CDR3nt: TGTGCCAGCAGTTACGGGTTAGCGGGGGTTAACAATGAGCAGTTCTTC; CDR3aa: CASSYGLAGVNNEQFF
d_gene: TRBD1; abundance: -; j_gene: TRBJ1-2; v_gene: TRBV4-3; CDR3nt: TGCGCCAGCAGCCAAGGCGGGACAGGCGCCTATGGCTACACCTTC; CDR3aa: CASSQGGTGAYGYTF
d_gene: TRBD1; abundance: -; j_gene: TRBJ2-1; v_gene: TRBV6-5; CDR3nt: TGTGCCAGCAGTTACTCGACAGGGGGAGGCGAGCAGTTCTTC; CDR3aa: CASSYSTGGGEQFF
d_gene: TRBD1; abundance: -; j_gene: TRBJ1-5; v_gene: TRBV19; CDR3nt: TGTGCCAGTAGTATAGATCGGCAGGGGGCACTCAATCAGCCCCAGCATTTT; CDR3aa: CASSIDRQGALNQPQHF
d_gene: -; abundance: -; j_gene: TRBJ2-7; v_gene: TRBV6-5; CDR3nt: TGTGCCAGCAGCCAGACCGGGAACGAGCAGTACTTC; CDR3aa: CASSQTGNEQYF
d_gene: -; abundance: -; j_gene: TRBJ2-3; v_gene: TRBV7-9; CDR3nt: TGTGCCAGCAGCTTAGTGGGTGGTACAGATACGCAGTATTTT; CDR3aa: CASSLVGGTDTQYF
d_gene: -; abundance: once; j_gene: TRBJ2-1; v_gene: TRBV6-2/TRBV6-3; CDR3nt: TGTGCCAGCAGTTATTCTGGCCAGACCACTTTCGACAATGAGCAGTTCTTC; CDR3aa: CASSYSGQTTFDNEQFF
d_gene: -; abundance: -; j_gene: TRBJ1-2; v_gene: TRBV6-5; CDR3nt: TGTGCCAGCACAGAAAACAGGGCCCATGGCTACACCTTC; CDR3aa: CASTENRAHGYTF
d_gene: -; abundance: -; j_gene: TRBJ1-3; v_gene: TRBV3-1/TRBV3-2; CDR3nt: TGTGCCAGCAGCCACTTAGACAGGCCTGGAAACACCATATATTTT; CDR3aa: CASSHLDRPGNTIYF
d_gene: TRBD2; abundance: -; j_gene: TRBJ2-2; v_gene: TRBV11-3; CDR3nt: TGTGCCAGCAGCAAAACCAGGAGTAGCGGGGGGCCCGGGGAGCTGTTTTTT; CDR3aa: CASSKTRSSGGPGELFF
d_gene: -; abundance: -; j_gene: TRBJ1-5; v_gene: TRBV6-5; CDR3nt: TGTGCCAGCAGTTACCAAACAGGTAGCAATCAGCCCCAGCATTTT; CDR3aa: CASSYQTGSNQPQHF
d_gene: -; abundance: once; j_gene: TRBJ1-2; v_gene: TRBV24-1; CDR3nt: TGTGCCACCAGTGTGTCGGACTACTATGGCTACACCTTC; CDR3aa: CATSVSDYYGYTF
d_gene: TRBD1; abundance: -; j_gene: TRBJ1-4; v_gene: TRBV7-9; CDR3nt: TGTGCCAGTGGGACAGGGAGTGAAAAACTGTTTTTT; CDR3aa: CASGTGSEKLFF
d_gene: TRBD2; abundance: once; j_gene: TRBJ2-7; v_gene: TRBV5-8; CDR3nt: TGTGCCAGCAGCTTGGTAGCGGGGAACGAGCAGTACTTC; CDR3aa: CASSLVAGNEQYF
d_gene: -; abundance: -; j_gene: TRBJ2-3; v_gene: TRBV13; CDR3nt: TGTGCCAACCGATGGGCCAGGGTTACAGATACGCAGTATTTT; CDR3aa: CANRWARVTDTQYF
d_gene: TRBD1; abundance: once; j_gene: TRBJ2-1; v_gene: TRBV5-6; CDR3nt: TGTGCCAGCAGCTTAACAGGGGCGCAATTTTACAATGAGCAGTTCTTC; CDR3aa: CASSLTGAQFYNEQFF
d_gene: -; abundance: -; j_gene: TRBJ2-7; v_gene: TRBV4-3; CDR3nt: TGCGCCAGCAGCCAAGAATTGGCCAGGGGTTACGAGCAGTACTTC; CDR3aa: CASSQELARGYEQYF
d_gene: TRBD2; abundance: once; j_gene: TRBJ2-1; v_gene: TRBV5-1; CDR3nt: TGCGCCAGCAGCTCCGGGACTAGCGGGGTGAATGAGCAGTTCTTC; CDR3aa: CASSSGTSGVNEQFF
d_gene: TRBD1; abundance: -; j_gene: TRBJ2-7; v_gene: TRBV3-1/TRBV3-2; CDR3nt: TGTGCCAGCAGTCAATCGGGACAGGGGAGTAGGGAGCAGTACTTC; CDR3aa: CASSQSGQGSREQYF
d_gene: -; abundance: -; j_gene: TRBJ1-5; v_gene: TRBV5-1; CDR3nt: TGCGCCAACCGGCCAGGAAGGCCCAATCAGCCCCAGCATTTT; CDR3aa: CANRPGRPNQPQHF
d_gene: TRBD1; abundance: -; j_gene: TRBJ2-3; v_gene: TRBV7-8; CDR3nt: TGTGCCAGCAGCGAACCGGGACAGGGCACAGATACGCAGTATTTT; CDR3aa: CASSEPGQGTDTQYF
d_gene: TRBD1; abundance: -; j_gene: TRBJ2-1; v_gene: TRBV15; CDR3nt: TGTGCCACCAGCTGGAAGGGGGCGCAGTTCTTC; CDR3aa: CATSWKGAQFF
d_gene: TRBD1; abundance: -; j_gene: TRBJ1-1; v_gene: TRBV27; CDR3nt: TGTGCCAGCAGTAAGGACAGGGCCCCTGTTCGCACTGAAGCTTTCTTT; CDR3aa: CASSKDRAPVRTEAFF
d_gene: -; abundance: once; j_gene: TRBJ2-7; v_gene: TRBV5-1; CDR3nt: TGCGCCAGCAGCTTGGGGGAATACTACGAGCAGTACTTC; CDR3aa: CASSLGEYYEQYF
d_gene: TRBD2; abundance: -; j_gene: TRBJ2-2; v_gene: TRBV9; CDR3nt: TGTGCCAGCAGCGTAGCTACGATGAGCGGGGGGCCGAACACCGGGGAGCTGTTTTTT; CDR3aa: CASSVATMSGGPNTGELFF
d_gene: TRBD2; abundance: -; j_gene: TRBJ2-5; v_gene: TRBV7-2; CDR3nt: TGTGCCAGCAGCTTAGTAGCTAGCGGGGGGGCGGGACAAGAGACCCAGTACTTC; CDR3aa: CASSLVASGGAGQETQYF
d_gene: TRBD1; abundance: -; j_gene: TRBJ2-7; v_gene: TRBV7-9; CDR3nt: TGTGCCAGCAGCTTCCTTGGACAGGGCTACGAGCAGTACTTC; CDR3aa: CASSFLGQGYEQYF
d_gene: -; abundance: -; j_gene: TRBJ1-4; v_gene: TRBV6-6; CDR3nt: TGTGCCAGCAGGCACAGGGTATTGGATGAAAAACTGTTTTTT; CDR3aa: CASRHRVLDEKLFF
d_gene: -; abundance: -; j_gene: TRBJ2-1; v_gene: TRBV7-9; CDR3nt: TGTGCCAGCAGCCCCGGGGGCGGGGTGGGTTACAATGAGCAGTTCTTC; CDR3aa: CASSPGGGVGYNEQFF
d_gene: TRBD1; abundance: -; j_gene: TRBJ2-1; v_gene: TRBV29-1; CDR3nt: TGCAGCGTCGGGACAGGAGGTTACAATGAGCAGTTCTTC; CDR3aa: CSVGTGGYNEQFF
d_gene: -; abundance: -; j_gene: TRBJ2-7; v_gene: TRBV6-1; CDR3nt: TGTGCCAGCAGTGAAGCACCGGCGACGAGCTCCTACGAGCAGTACTTC; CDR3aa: CASSEAPATSSYEQYF
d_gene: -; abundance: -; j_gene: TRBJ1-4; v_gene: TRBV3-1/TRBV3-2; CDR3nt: TGTGCCAGCAGCCTCGGGGCGCATGAAAAACTGTTTTTT; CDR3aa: CASSLGAHEKLFF
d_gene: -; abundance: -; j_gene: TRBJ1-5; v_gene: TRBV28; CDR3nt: TGTGCCAGCAGTCGCACTGGGGGCGTTGGGCGCAATCAGCCCCAGCATTTT; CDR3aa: CASSRTGGVGRNQPQHF
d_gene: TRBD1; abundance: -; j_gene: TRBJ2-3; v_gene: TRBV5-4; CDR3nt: TGTGCCAGCAGCTTAACGGTCGGACAGGGAGTATCGGATACGCAGTATTTT; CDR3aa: CASSLTVGQGVSDTQYF
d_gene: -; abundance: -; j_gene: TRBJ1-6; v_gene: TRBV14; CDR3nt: TGTGCCAGCAGCCAAGACAGGGTTCGTTCACCCCTCCACTTT; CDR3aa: CASSQDRVRSPLHF
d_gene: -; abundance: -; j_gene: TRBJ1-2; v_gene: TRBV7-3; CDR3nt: TGTGCCAGCAGCTTAACGCCGACCACTAACTATGGCTACACCTTC; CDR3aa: CASSLTPTTNYGYTF
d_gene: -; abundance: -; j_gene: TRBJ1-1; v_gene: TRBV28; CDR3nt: TGTGCCAGCAGTTTCGGCAGGGCTAAGAACACTGAAGCTTTCTTT; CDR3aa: CASSFGRAKNTEAFF
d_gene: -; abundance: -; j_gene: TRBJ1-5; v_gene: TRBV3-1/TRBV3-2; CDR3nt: TGTGCCAGCAGCCAAGATAGCGCGAGGGGCAGCAATCAGCCCCAGCATTTT; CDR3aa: CASSQDSARGSNQPQHF